This is a list of T cell receptor beta chains from one sample in a study of response to subunit inactivated influenza vaccine. TCRdb re-called the RT-PCR reads with MiXCR, one entry per CDR3 protein. The sample lists almost 600,000 distinct CDR3 sequences, about 14% occurring once. The sequences come from PBMCs from blood, collected approximately 13 days after vaccination. The receptors were gathered from a man in his fifties who received an inactivated influenza vaccine. Each CDR3 is given with its conserved first and last residue. A D gene is named only where the DNA matches it firmly. Clone size is stated in some rows and not others, as once, few, many or a class when expanded.

V	J	D	size	length	DNA	CDR3
TRBV5-1	TRBJ2-3	NA	NA	12	TGCGCCAGCAGCTTGGACTTTTTTACGCAGTATTTT	CASSLDFFTQYF
TRBV12-3/TRBV12-4	TRBJ2-5	TRBD2	few	15	TGTGCCAGCAACCAAGGCGGGGGGCCCGCAGGGACCCAGTACTTC	CASNQGGGPAGTQYF
TRBV18	TRBJ2-6	NA	NA	16	TGTGCCAGCTCGCCACAGGGTTACTCTGGGGCCAACGTCCTGACTTTC	CASSPQGYSGANVLTF
TRBV6-1	TRBJ2-1	NA	few	13	TGTGCCAGCAGCGCCATGACCTACAATGAGCAGTTCTTC	CASSAMTYNEQFF
TRBV6-5	TRBJ1-1	TRBD1	NA	17	TGTGCCAGCAGTTACACGCCCCTAACAGGGGGTAACACTGAAGCTTTCTTT	CASSYTPLTGGNTEAFF
TRBV6-5	TRBJ2-3	NA	few	14	TGTGCCAGCAGTTACGACAGGCGCACAGATACGCAGTATTTT	CASSYDRRTDTQYF
TRBV15	TRBJ2-5	NA	NA	15	TGTGCCACCAGCACCCGACTCGCTAGGGGAGAGACCCAGTACTTC	CATSTRLARGETQYF
TRBV29-1	TRBJ2-1	TRBD1	NA	11	TGCAGCGCGGGACAGATCAATGAGCAGTTCTTC	CSAGQINEQFF
TRBV4-3	TRBJ2-3	NA	NA	14	TGCGCCAGCAGCCAATTTGGGCCCACAGATACGCAGTATTTT	CASSQFGPTDTQYF
TRBV29-1	TRBJ2-5	TRBD2	few	13	TGCAGCGTTGCGGGACTAGCGCCAGAGACCCAGTACTTC	CSVAGLAPETQYF
TRBV19	TRBJ2-3	NA	NA	18	TGTGCCAGTAGTCTCAGGGCCCGGGCTATTCTTCGCACAGATACGCAGTATTTT	CASSLRARAILRTDTQYF
TRBV12-3/TRBV12-4	TRBJ2-5	NA	few	13	TGTGCCAGCACTTTGCACGGGCCAGAGACCCAGTACTTC	CASTLHGPETQYF
TRBV5-4	TRBJ2-3	NA	once	15	TGTGCCAGCGGCCCTGGGACGGACAGCACAGATACGCAGTATTTT	CASGPGTDSTDTQYF
TRBV6-1	TRBJ1-3	NA	few	16	TGTGCCAGCAGAAAATCCCGGGAAAGGTCTGGAAACACCATATATTTT	CASRKSRERSGNTIYF
TRBV29-1	TRBJ2-1	TRBD1	NA	15	TGCAGCGTTCGTCCTACGGGACAGGTAATCAATGAGCAGTTCTTC	CSVRPTGQVINEQFF
TRBV15	TRBJ1-5	NA	few	15	TGTGCCACCAGCAGAGATGGGGACGGGAATCAGCCCCAGCATTTT	CATSRDGDGNQPQHF
TRBV6-2/TRBV6-3	TRBJ2-3	TRBD2	many	14	TGTGCCAGCAGGCGCGGGGGGTTCGCAGATACGCAGTATTTT	CASRRGGFADTQYF